This entry is about one T cell receptor (beta chain). The sample belongs to a study of blood T cell repertoires in COVID-19. Turning to the study itself: Whether acute or convalescent, the COVID-19 samples came from the United States, Italy and Spain. PBMCs, B-cell-depleted T cells, or T cells were the source of the cDNA or gDNA that made up the material.

Original analysis: Researchers report that nucleated cell counts were estimated from reference gene primer amplification. The data were produced by immunoSEQ multiplex PCR, yet TCRdb's version contains in-frame clones alone and is incomplete. V and J calls and clone size are copied from that table; D and trimming were computed from the DNA. The data show around 200,000 clones, roughly 78% seen once. The sequence was collected from an elderly woman with active or convalescent COVID-19. The sample taken for sequencing was peripheral blood.

This CDR3 reads CASSQGLTGAGNNSPLHF. The CDR3 DNA is TGTGCCAGCAGCCAGGGACTGACAGGGGCGGGTAACAATTCACCCCTCCACTTT. V gene TRBV3-1 (or the pseudogene TRBV3-2) combines with J gene TRBJ1-6, with 8 nucleotides matching TRBD1. CDR1 and CDR2 (germline): LGHDT, YNNKEL (reference sequence). The CDR3 consists of 18 residues. After removal of 3 bases from V and 7 bases from J, the junction contained 14 bases not matched to a gene.